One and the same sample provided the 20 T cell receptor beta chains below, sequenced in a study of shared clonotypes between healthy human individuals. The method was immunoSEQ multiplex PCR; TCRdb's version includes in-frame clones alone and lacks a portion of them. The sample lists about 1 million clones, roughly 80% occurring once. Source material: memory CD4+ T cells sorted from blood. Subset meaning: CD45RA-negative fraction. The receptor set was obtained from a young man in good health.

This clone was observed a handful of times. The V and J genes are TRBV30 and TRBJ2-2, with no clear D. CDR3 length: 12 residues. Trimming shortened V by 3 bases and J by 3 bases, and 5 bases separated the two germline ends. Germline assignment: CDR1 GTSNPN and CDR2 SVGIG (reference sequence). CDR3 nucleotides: TGTGCCTGGAGGGCCTACACCGGGGAGCTGTTTTTT. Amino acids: CAWRAYTGELFF.

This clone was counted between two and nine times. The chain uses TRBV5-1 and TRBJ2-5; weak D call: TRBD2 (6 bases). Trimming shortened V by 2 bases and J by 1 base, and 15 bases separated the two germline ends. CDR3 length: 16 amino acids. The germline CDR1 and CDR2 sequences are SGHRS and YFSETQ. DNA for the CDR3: TGCGCCAGCAGCTTCGGTGGTAGCGGTTCCCAAGAGACCCAGTACTTC. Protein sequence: CASSFGGSGSQETQYF.

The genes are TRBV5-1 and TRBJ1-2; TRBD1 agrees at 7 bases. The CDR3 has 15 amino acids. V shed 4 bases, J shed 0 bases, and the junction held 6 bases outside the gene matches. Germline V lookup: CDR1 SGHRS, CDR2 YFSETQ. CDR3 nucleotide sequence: TGCGCCAGCAGCATTACAGGGGTTACTAACTATGGCTACACCTTC. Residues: CASSITGVTNYGYTF. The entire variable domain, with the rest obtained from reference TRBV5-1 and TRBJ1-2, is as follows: KAGVTQTPRYLIKTRGQQVTLSCSPISGHRSVSWYQQTPGQGLQFLFEYFSETQRNKGNFPGRFSGRQFSNSRSEMNVSTLELGDSALYLCASSITGVTNYGYTFGSGTRLTVV.

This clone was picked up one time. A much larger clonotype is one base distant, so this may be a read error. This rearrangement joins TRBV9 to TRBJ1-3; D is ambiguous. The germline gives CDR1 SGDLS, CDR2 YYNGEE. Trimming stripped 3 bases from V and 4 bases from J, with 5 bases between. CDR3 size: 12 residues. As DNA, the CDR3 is TGTGCCAGCAGCGACCAGGGAAACACCATATATTTT. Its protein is CASSDQGNTIYF.

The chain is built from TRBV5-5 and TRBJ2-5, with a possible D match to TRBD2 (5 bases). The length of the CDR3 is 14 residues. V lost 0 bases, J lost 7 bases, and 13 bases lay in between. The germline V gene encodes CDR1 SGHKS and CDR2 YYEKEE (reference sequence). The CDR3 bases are TGTGCCAGCAGCTTGGAATCCGGACGGGGGACCCAGTACTTC. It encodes CASSLESGRGTQYF.

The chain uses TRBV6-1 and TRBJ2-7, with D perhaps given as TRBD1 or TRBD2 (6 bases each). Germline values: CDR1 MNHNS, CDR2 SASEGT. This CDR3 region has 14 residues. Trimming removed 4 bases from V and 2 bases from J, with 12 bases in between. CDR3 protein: CASSGTGATYEQYF. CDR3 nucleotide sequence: TGTGCCAGCAGTGGTACGGGGGCCACCTACGAGCAGTACTTC.

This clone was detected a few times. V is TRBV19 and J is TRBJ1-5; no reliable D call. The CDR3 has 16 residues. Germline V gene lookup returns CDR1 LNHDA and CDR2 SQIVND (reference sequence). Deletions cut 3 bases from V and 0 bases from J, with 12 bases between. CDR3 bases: TGTGCCAGTAGTATGGCACACCCTTATAGCAATCAGCCCCAGCATTTT. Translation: CASSMAHPYSNQPQHF.

CDR3 nucleotide sequence: TGCGCCAGCGCTAGGGGTCTAGGCTACGAGCAGTACTTC. Protein product: CASARGLGYEQYF. V gene TRBV10-1 combines with J gene TRBJ2-7; D perhaps matches TRBD1 (5 bases). V was cut by 8 bases and J by 3 bases, with 14 bases left in between. Germline CDR1 reads WNHNN; CDR2 reads SYGVQD (reference sequence). There are 13 residues in the CDR3.

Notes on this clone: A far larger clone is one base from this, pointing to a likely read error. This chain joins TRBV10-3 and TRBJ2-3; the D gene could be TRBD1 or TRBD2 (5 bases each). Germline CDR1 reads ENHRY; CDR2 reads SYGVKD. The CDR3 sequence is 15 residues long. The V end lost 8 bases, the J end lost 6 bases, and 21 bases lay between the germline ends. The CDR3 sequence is CAIGGLLLGEDTQYF. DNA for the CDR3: TGTGCCATCGGCGGCCTCCTCTTGGGGGAGGATACGCAGTATTTT.

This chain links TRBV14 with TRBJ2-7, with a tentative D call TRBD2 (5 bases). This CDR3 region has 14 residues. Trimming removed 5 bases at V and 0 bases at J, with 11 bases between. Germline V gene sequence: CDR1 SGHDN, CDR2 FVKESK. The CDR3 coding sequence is TGTGCCAGCAGCTCCCGGGGTAGCTCCTACGAGCAGTACTTC. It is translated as CASSSRGSSYEQYF.

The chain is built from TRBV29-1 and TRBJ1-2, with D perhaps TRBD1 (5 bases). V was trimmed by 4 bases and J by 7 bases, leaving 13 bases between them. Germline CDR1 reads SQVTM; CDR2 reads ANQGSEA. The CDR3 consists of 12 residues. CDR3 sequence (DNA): TGCAGCGTTGTCGAGGACGGGGGTGGCTACACCTTC. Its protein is CSVVEDGGGYTF.

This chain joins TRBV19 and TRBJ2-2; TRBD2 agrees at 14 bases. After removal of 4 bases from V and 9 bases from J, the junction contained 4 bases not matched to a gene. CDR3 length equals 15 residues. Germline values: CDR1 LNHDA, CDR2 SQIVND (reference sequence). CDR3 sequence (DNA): TGTGCCAGTAGTACCGGGACTAGCGGGGGCCGGGAGCTGTTTTTT. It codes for CASSTGTSGGRELFF. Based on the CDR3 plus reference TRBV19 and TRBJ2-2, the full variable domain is DGGITQSPKYLFRKEGQNVTLSCEQNLNHDAMYWYRQDPGQGLRLIYYSQIVNDFQKGDIAEGYSVSREKKESFPLTVTSAQKNPTAFYLCASSTGTSGGRELFFGEGSRLTVL.

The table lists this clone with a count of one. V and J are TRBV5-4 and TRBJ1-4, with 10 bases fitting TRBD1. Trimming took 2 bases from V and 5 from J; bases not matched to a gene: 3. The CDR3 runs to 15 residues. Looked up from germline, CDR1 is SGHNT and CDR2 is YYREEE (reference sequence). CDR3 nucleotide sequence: TGTGCCAGCAGCTTTGACAGGGGGCTAAATGAAAAACTGTTTTTT. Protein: CASSFDRGLNEKLFF.

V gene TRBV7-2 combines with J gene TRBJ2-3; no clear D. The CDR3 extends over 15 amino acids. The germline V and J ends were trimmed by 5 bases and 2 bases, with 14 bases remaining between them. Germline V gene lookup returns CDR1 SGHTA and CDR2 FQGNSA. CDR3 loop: CASSVRGRFTDTQYF. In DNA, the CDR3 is TGTGCCAGCAGCGTCAGAGGTCGCTTCACAGATACGCAGTATTTT.

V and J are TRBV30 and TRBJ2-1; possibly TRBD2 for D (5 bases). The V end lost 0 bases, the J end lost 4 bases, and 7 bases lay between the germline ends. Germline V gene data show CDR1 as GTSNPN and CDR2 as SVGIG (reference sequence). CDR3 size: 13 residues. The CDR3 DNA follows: TGTGCCTGGAGTGTACTAGGTTACAATGAGCAGTTCTTC. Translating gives CAWSVLGYNEQFF.

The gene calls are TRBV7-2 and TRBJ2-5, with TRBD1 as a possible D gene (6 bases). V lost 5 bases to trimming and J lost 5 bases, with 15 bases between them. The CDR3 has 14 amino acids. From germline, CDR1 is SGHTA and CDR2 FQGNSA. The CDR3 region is CASSPLGAGETQYF. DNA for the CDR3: TGTGCCAGCAGCCCGCTGGGGGCAGGCGAGACCCAGTACTTC.

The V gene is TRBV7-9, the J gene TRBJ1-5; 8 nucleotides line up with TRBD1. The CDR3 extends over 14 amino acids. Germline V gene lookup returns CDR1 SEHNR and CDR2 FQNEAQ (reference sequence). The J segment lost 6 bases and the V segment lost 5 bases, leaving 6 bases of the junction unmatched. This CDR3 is CASSQGATGQPQHF. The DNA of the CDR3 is TGTGCCAGCAGCCAGGGGGCTACGGGTCAGCCCCAGCATTTT.

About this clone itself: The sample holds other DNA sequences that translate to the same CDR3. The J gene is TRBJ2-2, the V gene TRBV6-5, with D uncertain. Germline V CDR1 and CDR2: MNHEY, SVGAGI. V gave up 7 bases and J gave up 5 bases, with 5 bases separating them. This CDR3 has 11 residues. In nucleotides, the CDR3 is TGTGCCAGCACTAATACCGGGGAGCTGTTTTTT. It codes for CASTNTGELFF.

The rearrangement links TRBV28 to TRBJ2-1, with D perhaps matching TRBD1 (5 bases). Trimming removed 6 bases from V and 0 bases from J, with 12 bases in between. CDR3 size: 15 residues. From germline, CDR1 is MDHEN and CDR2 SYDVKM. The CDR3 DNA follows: TGTGCCAGCAGACTTCCAGGGCCCTCCTACAATGAGCAGTTCTTC. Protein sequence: CASRLPGPSYNEQFF. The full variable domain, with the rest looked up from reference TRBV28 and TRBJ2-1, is DVKVTQSSRYLVKRTGEKVFLECVQDMDHENMFWYRQDPGLGLRLIYFSYDVKMKEKGDIPEGYSVSREKKERFSLILESASTNQTSMYLCASRLPGPSYNEQFFGPGTRLTVL.

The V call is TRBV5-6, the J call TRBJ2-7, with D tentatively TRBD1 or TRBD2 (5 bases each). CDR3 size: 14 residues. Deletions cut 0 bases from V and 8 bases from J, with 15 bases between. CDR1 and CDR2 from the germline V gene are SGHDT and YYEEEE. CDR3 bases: TGTGCCAGCAGCTTGGAGGGGCCTAGCAGACAGCAGTACTTC. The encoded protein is CASSLEGPSRQQYF.